Below are 17 T cell receptor beta chains sequenced from a single sample in a study of T-cell memory formation after mild COVID-19. MiXCR, applied by TCRdb to the 5' RACE reads, yields one record per CDR3 protein. This table has hundreds of thousands of distinct CDR3 sequences, less than 25% appearing once. Sequencing was done on a sample of PBMCs or a T cell subset sorted from them (not recorded which). The receptors shown here come from an adult woman who had mild COVID-19 (a few samples of this study predate the infection). Cell type and time point are not known.

V and J are TRBV5-1 and TRBJ2-7, with D tentatively TRBD2 (6 bases). This CDR3 is 14 amino acids long. Germline CDR1 reads SGHRS; CDR2 reads YFSETQ. Trimming took 4 bases from V and 2 from J, leaving 13 bases between them. The DNA for the CDR3 is TGCGCCAGCAGCCCGGGACTTTCAGCCTACGAGCAGTACTTC. It encodes CASSPGLSAYEQYF.

Only a few counts were recorded for this clonotype. This rearrangement joins TRBV9 to TRBJ1-1; D perhaps matches TRBD1 (5 bases). Germline V gene lookup returns CDR1 SGDLS and CDR2 YYNGEE. Trimming shortened V by 0 bases and J by 2 bases, and 8 bases separated the two germline ends. This CDR3 is 14 amino acids long. Here the CDR3 DNA reads TGTGCCAGCAGCGTAGAGGGACTTAACACTGAAGCTTTCTTT. Translated: CASSVEGLNTEAFF.

The rearrangement links TRBV5-1 to TRBJ2-1; 15 nucleotides align to TRBD2. Per the germline V gene, CDR1 is SGHRS and CDR2 is YFSETQ. The CDR3 runs to 18 residues. Trimming at V came to 4 bases and at J to 2 bases, leaving 7 bases not matched to a gene. The CDR3 DNA is TGCGCCAGCAGCACACCGGGACTAGCGGGAGGAGCCTACAATGAGCAGTTCTTC. This sequence encodes CASSTPGLAGGAYNEQFF.

The V and J genes are TRBV7-3 and TRBJ2-5; D gene unclear. Germline V gives CDR1 SGHTA, CDR2 FQGTGA. The CDR3 contains 13 residues. V shed 2 bases and J shed 1 base, with 5 bases lying between them. CDR3 nucleotide sequence: TGTGCCAGCAGCTTAGGGGTCCAAGAGACCCAGTACTTC. Translated: CASSLGVQETQYF.

V and J are TRBV12-3 or TRBV12-4 and TRBJ2-1; 8 bases are shared with TRBD1. The V gene end was trimmed by 3 bases and the J gene end by 6 bases; junction bases not matched to a gene: 7. This CDR3 comprises 15 residues. The CDR3 coding sequence is TGTGCCAGCAGTTTCTCAGGGGGCAGGCCCAATGAGCAGTTCTTC. This encodes CASSFSGGRPNEQFF.

This chain connects TRBV29-1 to TRBJ2-2; D gene unclear. Germline assignment: CDR1 SQVTM and CDR2 ANQGSEA. V lost 3 bases and J lost 8, with 10 bases in between. The CDR3 spans 12 residues. CDR3: CSVEDVLGELFF. The DNA of the CDR3 is TGCAGCGTTGAGGACGTCCTGGGGGAGCTGTTTTTT.

This clonotype was seen a handful of times. The rearrangement uses TRBV9 and TRBJ2-3; 8 nucleotides match TRBD1. The CDR3 contains 17 residues. V lost 4 bases to trimming and J lost 0 bases; unmatched junction nucleotides: 10. Germline CDR1 and CDR2: SGDLS and YYNGEE. CDR3: CASSPDRGHSSTDTQYF. The CDR3 DNA sequence: TGTGCCAGCAGCCCCGACAGGGGACACTCTAGCACAGATACGCAGTATTTT.

The rearrangement links TRBV5-1 to TRBJ2-5; D might be TRBD2 (7 bases). CDR1 is SGHRS and CDR2 is YFSETQ in the germline V gene. V lost 2 bases and J 3 bases, leaving 14 bases between the germline ends. The CDR3 length is 15 residues. DNA of the CDR3: TGCGCCAGCAGCTTTGGGGGGGGCCCAAAAGAGACCCAGTACTTC. It is translated as CASSFGGGPKETQYF.

This chain connects TRBV9 to TRBJ1-2, with D hard to call. This CDR3 comprises 15 residues. V lost 0 bases and J lost 3, with 12 bases in between. Germline V gene data show CDR1 as SGDLS and CDR2 as YYNGEE. The CDR3 nucleotides are TGTGCCAGCAGCGTAGGTAGGCAGTTGGACTATGGCTACACCTTC. This translates into CASSVGRQLDYGYTF.

This clonotype has only a few counts. This chain links TRBV7-6 with TRBJ2-7; D unresolved. CDR1 and CDR2 (germline): SGHVS, FNYEAQ. The CDR3 length is 12 residues. Trimming shortened V by 4 bases and J by 4 bases, and 8 bases separated the two germline ends. CDR3 in DNA: TGTGCCAGCAGCTCAAGTGGTTACGAGCAGTACTTC. Protein product: CASSSSGYEQYF.

This clonotype has ten or more counts. The CDR3 loop reads CASSLTGTGTYEQYF. The CDR3, as DNA: TGTGCCAGCAGCTTAACCGGGACAGGGACCTACGAGCAGTACTTC. The rearrangement uses TRBV7-3 and TRBJ2-7; 9 bases align to TRBD1. The germline CDR1 and CDR2 sequences are SGHTA and FQGTGA. V lost 0 bases, J lost 2 bases, and 2 bases stayed unmatched. This CDR3 has 15 amino acids.

A few counts support this clonotype. V is TRBV20-1 and J is TRBJ1-5; 8 nucleotides line up with TRBD1. The CDR3 length is 14 residues. J lost 7 bases, V lost 6 bases, and 11 bases had no gene match. Germline loops: CDR1 DFQATT, CDR2 SNEGSKA (reference sequence). The CDR3 region is CSAISGQGEQPQHF. The CDR3 nucleotides read TGCAGTGCCATCTCCGGACAGGGAGAACAGCCCCAGCATTTT.

The V gene is TRBV4-1, the J gene TRBJ1-1; 7 bases are shared with TRBD1. From germline, CDR1 is MGHRA and CDR2 YSYEKL. The junction had 6 bases not matched to a gene; V was cut back by 0 bases and J by 5 bases. The CDR3 covers 15 residues. The CDR3 nucleotides read TGCGCCAGCAGCCAAGATCAGGCAGGGGGTACTGAAGCTTTCTTT. The encoded protein is CASSQDQAGGTEAFF.

This clonotype was recorded a few times. The chain uses TRBV7-2 and TRBJ2-7, with D perhaps TRBD1 (6 bases). Germline V lookup: CDR1 SGHTA, CDR2 FQGNSA. The V end lost 4 bases, the J end lost 2 bases, and 15 bases lay between the germline ends. The CDR3 consists of 15 residues. The CDR3 protein is CASSSEDRPPYEQYF. The CDR3 nucleotides are TGTGCCAGCAGCTCCGAAGACAGGCCCCCCTACGAGCAGTACTTC.

The J gene is TRBJ2-1, the V gene TRBV2; 7 nucleotides align to TRBD2. The CDR3 length is 17 residues. Trimming cost V 3 bases and J 4 bases; bases outside gene matches: 12. Germline assignment: CDR1 SNHLY and CDR2 FYNNEI. In DNA form, the CDR3 reads TGTGCCAGCAGTGATTCCGGGCTAGCGGTTAGATACAATGAGCAGTTCTTC. This translates into CASSDSGLAVRYNEQFF.

This clonotype was detected only a few times. V and J are TRBV20-1 and TRBJ2-3; maybe TRBD1 (6 bases). CDR3 length equals 17 residues. The germline gives CDR1 DFQATT, CDR2 SNEGSKA (reference sequence). The germline V and J ends were trimmed by 5 bases and 3 bases, with 24 bases remaining between them. As DNA, the CDR3 is TGCAGTGCTCAACGCCCCCCAGGGGAGTGGAGGACAGATACGCAGTATTTT. Translating gives CSAQRPPGEWRTDTQYF.

This clonotype appeared a few times. The rearrangement joins TRBV12-3 or TRBV12-4 to TRBJ2-3; 13 nucleotides match TRBD2. The CDR3 runs 16 residues. The J segment lost 6 bases and the V segment lost 5 bases, leaving 8 bases of the junction unmatched. The CDR3 DNA follows: TGTGCCAGCAGTGGGGGACTAGCGGGGCCCTCGGATACGCAGTATTTT. Protein: CASSGGLAGPSDTQYF.